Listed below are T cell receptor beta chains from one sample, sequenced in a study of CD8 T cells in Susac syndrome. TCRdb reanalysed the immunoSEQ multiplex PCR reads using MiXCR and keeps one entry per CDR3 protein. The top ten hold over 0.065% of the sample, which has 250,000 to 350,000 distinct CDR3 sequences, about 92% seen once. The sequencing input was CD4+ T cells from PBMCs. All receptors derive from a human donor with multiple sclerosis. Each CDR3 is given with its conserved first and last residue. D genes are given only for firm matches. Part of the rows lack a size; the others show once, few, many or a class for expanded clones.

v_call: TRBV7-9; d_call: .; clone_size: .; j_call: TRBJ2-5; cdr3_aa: CASSSRQQQETQYF; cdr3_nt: TGTGCCAGCAGCTCCCGACAGCAGCAAGAGACCCAGTACTTC
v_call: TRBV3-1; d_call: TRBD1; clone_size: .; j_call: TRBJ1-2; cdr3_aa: CASRPTGSRDGYTF; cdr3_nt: TGTGCCAGCAGGCCGACAGGGTCGAGGGATGGCTACACCTTC
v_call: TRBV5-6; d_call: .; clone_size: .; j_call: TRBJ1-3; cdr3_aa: CASSLGSGNTIYF; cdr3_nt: TGTGCCAGCAGCTTGGGGTCTGGAAACACCATATATTTT
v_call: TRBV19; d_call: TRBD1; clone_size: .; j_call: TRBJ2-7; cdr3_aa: CASSIDRGYEQYF; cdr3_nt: TGTGCCAGTAGTATCGACAGGGGTTACGAGCAGTACTTC
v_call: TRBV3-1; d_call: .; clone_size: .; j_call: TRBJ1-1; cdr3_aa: CASSQGPLTTEAFF; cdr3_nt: TGTGCCAGCAGCCAAGGTCCCCTAACCACTGAAGCTTTCTTT
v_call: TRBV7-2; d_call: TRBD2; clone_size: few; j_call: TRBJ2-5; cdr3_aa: CASSLRRTSGRGGETQYF; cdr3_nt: TGTGCCAGCAGCTTACGCAGGACTAGCGGGAGAGGGGGAGAGACCCAGTACTTC
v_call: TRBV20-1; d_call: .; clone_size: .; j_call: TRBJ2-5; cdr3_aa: CSARGGFRETQYF; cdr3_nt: TGCAGTGCTAGAGGCGGATTTCGGGAGACCCAGTACTTC
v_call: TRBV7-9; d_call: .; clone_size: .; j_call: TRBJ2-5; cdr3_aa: CASSLATTGRGGETQYF; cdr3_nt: TGTGCCAGCAGCTTGGCCACCACGGGACGTGGAGGAGAGACCCAGTACTTC
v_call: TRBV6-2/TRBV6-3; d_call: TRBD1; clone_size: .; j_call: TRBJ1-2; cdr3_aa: CASSYLDRGGGYTF; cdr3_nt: TGTGCCAGCAGTTACTTAGACAGGGGAGGAGGCTACACCTTC
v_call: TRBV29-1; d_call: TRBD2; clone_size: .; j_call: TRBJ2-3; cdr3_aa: CSVPQETSTRYTDTQYF; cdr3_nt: TGCAGCGTCCCCCAGGAGACTAGCACGCGTTACACAGATACGCAGTATTTT
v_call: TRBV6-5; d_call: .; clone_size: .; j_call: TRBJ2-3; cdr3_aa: CASSLRGTQYF; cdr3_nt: TGTGCCAGCAGTTTGCGGGGTACGCAGTATTTT
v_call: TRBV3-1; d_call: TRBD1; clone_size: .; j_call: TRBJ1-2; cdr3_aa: CASSQGQVGGYTF; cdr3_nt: TGTGCCAGCAGCCAGGGACAGGTTGGGGGCTACACCTTC
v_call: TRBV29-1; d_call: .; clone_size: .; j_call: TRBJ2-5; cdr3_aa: CSVVPVGETQYF; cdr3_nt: TGCAGCGTTGTTCCGGTGGGAGAGACCCAGTACTTC
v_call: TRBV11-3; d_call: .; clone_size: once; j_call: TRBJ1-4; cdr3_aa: CASSPRVAGEKLFF; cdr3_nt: TGTGCCAGCAGCCCGCGGGTTGCGGGGGAAAAACTGTTTTTT
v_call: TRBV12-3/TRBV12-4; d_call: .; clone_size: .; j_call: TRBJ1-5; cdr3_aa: CASNLEGTLNQPQHF; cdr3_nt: TGTGCCAGCAACCTAGAGGGGACTCTCAATCAGCCCCAGCATTTT
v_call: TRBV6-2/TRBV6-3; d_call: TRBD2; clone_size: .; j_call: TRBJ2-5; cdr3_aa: CASRPRTSGQETQYF; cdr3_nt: TGTGCCAGCAGGCCCCGGACTAGCGGCCAAGAGACCCAGTACTTC
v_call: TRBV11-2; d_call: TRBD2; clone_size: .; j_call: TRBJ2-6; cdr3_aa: CASSFRLAGESGANVLTF; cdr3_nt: TGTGCCAGCAGCTTCAGACTAGCGGGGGAATCTGGGGCCAACGTCCTGACTTTC
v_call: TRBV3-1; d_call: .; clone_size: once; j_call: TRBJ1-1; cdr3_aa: CASSQVRGIEAFF; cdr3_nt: TGTGCCAGCAGCCAAGTGAGAGGGATTGAAGCTTTCTTT
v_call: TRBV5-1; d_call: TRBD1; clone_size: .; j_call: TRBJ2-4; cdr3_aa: CASSAWDRGAKNIQYF; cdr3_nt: TGCGCCAGCAGCGCCTGGGACAGGGGTGCCAAAAACATTCAGTACTTC
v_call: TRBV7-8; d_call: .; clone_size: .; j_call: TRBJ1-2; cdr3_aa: CASSLEGANYGYTF; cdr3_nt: TGTGCCAGCAGCTTGGAGGGGGCTAACTATGGCTACACCTTC